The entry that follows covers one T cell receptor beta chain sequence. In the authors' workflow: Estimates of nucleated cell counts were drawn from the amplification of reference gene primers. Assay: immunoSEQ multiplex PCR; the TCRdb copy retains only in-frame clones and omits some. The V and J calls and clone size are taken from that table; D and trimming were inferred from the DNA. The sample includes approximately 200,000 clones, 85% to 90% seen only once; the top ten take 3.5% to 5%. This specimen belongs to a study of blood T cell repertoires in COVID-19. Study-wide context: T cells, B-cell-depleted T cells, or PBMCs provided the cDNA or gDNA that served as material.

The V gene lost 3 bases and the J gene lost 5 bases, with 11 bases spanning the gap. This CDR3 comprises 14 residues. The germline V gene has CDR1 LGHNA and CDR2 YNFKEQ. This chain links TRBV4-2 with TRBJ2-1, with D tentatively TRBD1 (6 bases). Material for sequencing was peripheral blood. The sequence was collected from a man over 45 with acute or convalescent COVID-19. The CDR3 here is CASSQPQGDNEQFF. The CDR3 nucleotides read TGTGCCAGCAGCCAGCCACAGGGTGACAATGAGCAGTTCTTC.